One and the same sample provided the 13 T cell receptor beta chains below, sequenced in a study of T cell repertoires in cytomegalovirus infection. In TCRdb, the reads were re-called with MiXCR into one record per CDR3 protein. The table records fewer than 550,000 distinct CDR3 sequences, more than 20% of them present only once. The sample consisted of PBMCs. The receptors here all came from a human donor in good health (CMV status not recorded). Some clones in this sample may be carry-over from other donors' samples.

The rearrangement uses TRBV4-1 and TRBJ2-7, with TRBD2 matching 13 bases. The CDR3 has 21 amino acids. J lost 4 bases, V lost 0 bases, and 18 bases had no gene match. Looked up from germline, CDR1 is MGHRA and CDR2 is YSYEKL. CDR3 amino acids: CASSQDLVKRTSGRGLYEQYV. CDR3 bases: TGCGCCAGCAGCCAAGATCTAGTCAAGAGGACTAGCGGGAGAGGTCTGTACGAGCAGTACGTC.

This chain joins TRBV19 and TRBJ2-1, with 11 bases fitting TRBD2. The CDR3 spans 15 residues. Germline V gene lookup returns CDR1 LNHDA and CDR2 SQIVND (reference sequence). V gave up 3 bases and J gave up 8 bases; unmatched junction bases: 6. This CDR3 reads CASSIIAGGPDEQFF. In nucleotides, the CDR3 is TGTGCCAGTAGTATTATAGCGGGAGGGCCCGATGAGCAGTTCTTC.

The chain is built from TRBV27 and TRBJ2-1, with D possibly being TRBD2 (6 bases). CDR3 length equals 18 residues. V lost 0 bases to trimming and J lost 0 bases, with 15 bases between them. Germline-derived CDR1 and CDR2 are MNHEY and SMNVEV (reference sequence). Written as DNA, the CDR3 is TGTGCCAGCAGTTTATCGAAGGTAGCGGTTAGCTCCTACAATGAGCAGTTCTTC. It is translated as CASSLSKVAVSSYNEQFF.

The chain links TRBV11-2 to TRBJ2-6; 7 bases align to TRBD1. The CDR3 loop spans 17 amino acids. The germline gives CDR1 SGHAT, CDR2 FQNNGV. V was clipped by 5 bases and J by 1 base; unmatched bases: 8. Here the CDR3 reads CASSSQGVGSGANVLTF. The CDR3 DNA follows: TGTGCCAGCAGCAGCCAGGGGGTAGGGTCTGGGGCCAACGTCCTGACTTTC.

This clonotype turned up a few times. The V and J genes are TRBV7-8 and TRBJ2-2, with 9 bases lining up with TRBD2. CDR3 size: 17 residues. The V gene end was trimmed by 5 bases and the J gene end by 3 bases; junction bases not matched to a gene: 10. CDR1 is SGHVS, CDR2 FQNEAQ, per germline. The CDR3 DNA is TGTGCCAGCAGCCGACAGGTAGCGGGAGCTGACACCGGGGAGCTGTTTTTT. This translates into CASSRQVAGADTGELFF.

In its sample, this clonotype was seen a few times. The chain links TRBV5-1 to TRBJ2-1, with 8 bases matching TRBD2. V lost 4 bases and J lost 4; bases outside the gene matches: 7. This CDR3 spans 15 amino acids. CDR1 is SGHRS, CDR2 YFSETQ, per germline. The CDR3 DNA is TGCGCCAGCAGCGGGGTGACTAGCGCGTACAATGAGCAGTTCTTC. This encodes CASSGVTSAYNEQFF.

This rearrangement joins TRBV24-1 to TRBJ2-7; possible D gene TRBD1, 6 bases. The germline V gene encodes CDR1 KGHDR and CDR2 SFDVKD. This CDR3 is built from 15 residues. V was clipped by 3 bases and J by 4 bases, with 15 bases between them. CDR3 DNA sequence: TGTGCCACCAGTGATGGGCGCAGGGGTACGTACGAGCAGTACTTC. Its protein product is CATSDGRRGTYEQYF.

V and J are TRBV25-1 and TRBJ1-5; D might be TRBD1 (6 bases). This CDR3 comprises 14 residues. The germline V gene encodes CDR1 MGHDK and CDR2 SYGVNS. The V end was cut by 1 base, the J end by 5 bases, with 9 bases between. CDR3 amino acids: CASSESGVHQPQHF. CDR3 DNA: TGTGCCAGCAGTGAATCAGGGGTTCATCAGCCCCAGCATTTT.

This chain's CDR3 is CSASADTHSYEQYF. In DNA form, the CDR3 reads TGCAGTGCTAGTGCGGACACACACTCCTACGAGCAGTACTTC. This chain uses TRBV20-1 with TRBJ2-7; D possibly corresponds to TRBD1 (5 bases). V was clipped by 3 bases and J by 0 bases, with 12 bases between them. The germline gives CDR1 DFQATT, CDR2 SNEGSKA (reference sequence). The CDR3 length is 14 residues.

This rearrangement joins TRBV10-3 to TRBJ2-3; tentatively, D is TRBD2 (6 bases). Germline assignment: CDR1 ENHRY and CDR2 SYGVKD. Trimming removed 7 bases from V and 2 bases from J, with 16 bases in between. The CDR3 has 15 amino acids. CDR3 in DNA: TGTGCCATCACCAACGGCTTAGCGGACACAGATACGCAGTATTTT. The encoded protein is CAITNGLADTDTQYF.

This clonotype was detected only a few times. This rearrangement joins TRBV11-3 to TRBJ2-3; 7 nucleotides align to TRBD1. CDR1 and CDR2 (germline): SGHNT, YENEEA. Trimming cost V 4 bases and J 10 bases; bases outside gene matches: 14. The CDR3 has 15 residues. The CDR3 DNA sequence: TGTGCCAGCAGCTCCACTTTAACGACAGGGACGGCGCAGTATTTT. Amino acid sequence: CASSSTLTTGTAQYF.

This clonotype has just a few counts. The rearrangement links TRBV20-1 to TRBJ2-5, with D tentatively TRBD1 or TRBD2 (5 bases each). V was cut by 1 base and J by 5 bases, with 14 bases left in between. CDR3 length: 14 amino acids. Germline V CDR1 and CDR2: DFQATT, SNEGSKA (reference sequence). CDR3 protein: CSARAYMGVETQYF. The DNA for the CDR3 is TGCAGTGCTAGAGCCTACATGGGGGTGGAGACCCAGTACTTC.

This clonotype came up a few times. J is TRBJ2-3 and V is TRBV5-1, with 9 bases matching TRBD2. After removal of 0 bases from V and 4 bases from J, the junction contained 12 bases not matched to a gene. This CDR3 is built from 18 residues. CDR1 and CDR2 (germline): SGHRS, YFSETQ. DNA of the CDR3: TGCGCCAGCAGCTTGGCGGATGTTGGGACTAGCCTCCCAGATACGCAGTATTTT. It translates to CASSLADVGTSLPDTQYF.